These 13 T cell receptor beta chains originate from one sample sequenced in a study of blood T cell repertoires in COVID-19. Profiled with immunoSEQ multiplex PCR; TCRdb holds only in-frame clones, not every one. The sample lists roughly 500,000 clones; 80% to 90% were seen once. Sequenced input: peripheral blood. Every receptor here comes from a human donor in a cohort sampled during active COVID-19.

This rearrangement joins TRBV9 to TRBJ1-1; D ambiguous. Germline CDR1 reads SGDLS; CDR2 reads YYNGEE. V gave up 0 bases and J gave up 5 bases, with 5 bases separating them. The CDR3 is 12 residues long. The CDR3 DNA sequence: TGTGCCAGCAGCGTAGGAGAAACTGAAGCTTTCTTT. It yields the protein CASSVGETEAFF.

In nucleotides, the CDR3 is TGCGCCAGCAGCCAAGATAGGGCAGGAGGGGACGAAAAACTGTTTTTT. It is translated as CASSQDRAGGDEKLFF. The J gene is TRBJ1-4, the V gene TRBV4-3; the D gene is possibly TRBD1 (5 bases). Trimming cost V 0 bases and J 8 bases, with 16 bases left between them. Germline V gene sequence: CDR1 LGHNA, CDR2 YSLEER. The CDR3 contains 16 residues.

This clone was observed a single time. This chain joins TRBV6-5 and TRBJ2-7, with 9 bases that match TRBD2. CDR3 size: 13 residues. J lost 2 bases, V lost 6 bases, and 2 bases had no gene match. The germline V gene has CDR1 MNHEY and CDR2 SVGAGI. Here the CDR3 reads CASRASGTYEQYF. The CDR3 nucleotides are TGTGCCAGCAGGGCTAGCGGGACCTACGAGCAGTACTTC.

This chain links TRBV19 with TRBJ1-2; 9 bases map to TRBD1. CDR1 is LNHDA, CDR2 SQIVND, per germline (reference sequence). The CDR3 is 18 residues long. Unmatched junction bases numbered 13, after V lost 3 bases and J lost 2 bases. DNA of the CDR3: TGTGCCAGTAGTATTGGGCGGGACAGGGAACGGGCGAACTATGGCTACACCTTC. Translated: CASSIGRDRERANYGYTF.

There are a few counts of this clone. This chain uses TRBV27 with TRBJ1-5; 10 bases map to TRBD1. V trimming: 6 bases; J trimming: 3 bases; junction bases outside the gene matches: 8. This CDR3 is built from 16 residues. Germline V gene lookup returns CDR1 MNHEY and CDR2 SMNVEV (reference sequence). For the CDR3, the DNA is TGTGCCAGCAGGGCCCGGGACAGGGGTGACAATCAGCCCCAGCATTTT. This translates into CASRARDRGDNQPQHF.

The chain has TRBV11-2 and TRBJ1-2, with TRBD1 matching 7 bases. The CDR3 has 16 amino acids. Trimming took 0 bases from V and 6 from J; bases not matched to a gene: 10. Germline V CDR1 and CDR2: SGHAT, FQNNGV. CDR3 DNA: TGTGCCAGCAGCTTAGATGGGGGACAGACTATTCATGGCTACACCTTC. This sequence encodes CASSLDGGQTIHGYTF.

CDR3 sequence (DNA): TGTGCCAGCAGCCAACGGGACAGTCAAGAGACCCAGTACTTC. Amino acid sequence: CASSQRDSQETQYF. V and J are TRBV3-1 (or the pseudogene TRBV3-2) and TRBJ2-5; 7 bases fit TRBD1. The germline gives CDR1 LGHDT, CDR2 YNNKEL (reference sequence). The CDR3 spans 14 residues. The V segment lost 2 bases and the J segment 2 bases; nucleotides outside the gene matches: 2.

The chain is built from TRBV7-3 and TRBJ1-1, with 8 bases aligning to TRBD1. V was pared by 6 bases and J by 2 bases, with 11 bases of the junction left unmatched. This CDR3 has 16 residues. Germline V gene sequence: CDR1 SGHTA, CDR2 FQGTGA. The chain's CDR3 is CASRFTGTGNNTEAFF. The CDR3 DNA reads TGTGCCAGCAGGTTTACCGGGACAGGTAATAACACTGAAGCTTTCTTT.

The chain employs TRBV6-1 and TRBJ2-1, with TRBD2 matching 16 bases. Trimming cost V 4 bases and J 8 bases; bases outside gene matches: 11. The germline CDR1 and CDR2 sequences are MNHNS and SASEGT. This CDR3 has 18 amino acids. The CDR3 is CASSARRGLAGGRDEQFF. DNA for the CDR3: TGTGCCAGCAGTGCTCGCCGGGGACTAGCGGGAGGGAGGGATGAGCAGTTCTTC.

The chain links TRBV11-2 to TRBJ2-1; 9 positions match TRBD1. Germline lookup yields CDR1 SGHAT and CDR2 FQNNGV. The CDR3 totals 18 residues. V gave up 5 bases and J gave up 9 bases; unmatched junction bases: 20. CDR3 in DNA: TGTGCCAGCAGCACTACCATCGAAACAGGGGGCCTTTCAGGTGAGCAGTTCTTC. This codes for CASSTTIETGGLSGEQFF.

The rearrangement uses TRBV6-5 and TRBJ1-5; 7 bases line up with TRBD1. Trimming removed 7 bases from V and 9 bases from J; junction bases left unmatched: 6. The CDR3 has 12 amino acids. Germline CDR1 MNHEY, CDR2 SVGAGI. This chain's CDR3 is CASTGTVGPQHF. CDR3 nucleotide sequence: TGTGCCAGCACCGGGACAGTTGGGCCCCAGCATTTT.

The chain couples TRBV7-3 to TRBJ2-2, with D perhaps matching TRBD1 (5 bases). The CDR3 loop spans 15 amino acids. Germline assignment: CDR1 SGHTA and CDR2 FQGTGA. Trimming removed 5 bases at V and 0 bases at J, with 10 bases between. The CDR3 region is CASSQQEPNTGELFF. CDR3 bases: TGTGCCAGCAGCCAACAGGAGCCGAACACCGGGGAGCTGTTTTTT. Filled out from reference TRBV7-3 and TRBJ2-2, the complete variable domain reads GAGVSQTPSNKVTEKGKYVELRCDPISGHTALYWYRQSLGQGPEFLIYFQGTGAADDSGLPNDRFFAVRPEGSVSTLKIQRTERGDSAVYLCASSQQEPNTGELFFGEGSRLTVL.

This rearrangement joins TRBV9 to TRBJ1-2; the match to TRBD1 covers 8 bases. The CDR3 totals 13 residues. V lost 5 bases to trimming and J lost 4 bases; unmatched junction nucleotides: 4. The germline CDR1 and CDR2 sequences are SGDLS and YYNGEE. The CDR3 is CASRGQALYGYTF. In nucleotides, the CDR3 is TGTGCCAGCAGGGGACAGGCCCTCTATGGCTACACCTTC.